One and the same sample provided the 12 T cell receptor beta chains below, sequenced in a study of patients and donors after allogeneic stem cell transplantation. MiXCR, run by TCRdb on the RT-PCR reads, gives a single entry per CDR3 protein. Of about 960,000 distinct CDR3 sequences listed, about a sixth are singletons. Sequenced: blood, either unsorted or a sorted T cell fraction (not recorded which). The receptor source for this set is a human donor who was either an allogeneic HSCT recipient or a stem cell or donor lymphocyte infusion donor (not recorded which). It is not recorded whose cells these are; they may come from a transplant donor.

The table lists this clonotype with many counts. The V call is TRBV4-3, the J call TRBJ2-2; TRBD1 is a possible D gene (6 bases). From germline, CDR1 is LGHNA and CDR2 YSLEER. The CDR3 length is 14 residues. V lost 3 bases and J lost 8, with 13 bases in between. The CDR3 sequence: CASSQLPQGGELFF. CDR3 sequence (DNA): TGCGCCAGCAGCCAGCTCCCACAGGGTGGGGAGCTGTTTTTT.

This clonotype was observed at least ten times. The gene calls are TRBV5-1 and TRBJ2-7; D is unresolved. CDR3 length: 15 residues. V was clipped by 0 bases and J by 2 bases, with 12 bases between them. CDR1 is SGHRS, CDR2 YFSETQ, per germline. This CDR3 is CASSLVQNIPYEQYF. CDR3 sequence (DNA): TGCGCCAGCAGCTTGGTCCAGAACATCCCCTACGAGCAGTACTTC.

The rearrangement joins TRBV5-1 to TRBJ2-7; D is uncertain. CDR1 is SGHRS and CDR2 is YFSETQ in the germline V gene. The V gene lost 4 bases and the J gene lost 3 bases, with 11 bases spanning the gap. The CDR3 contains 13 residues. The CDR3 coding sequence is TGCGCCAGCAGCGCCTCTGCCCTCTACGAGCAGTACTTC. Protein: CASSASALYEQYF. The full variable domain, in which reference TRBV5-1 and TRBJ2-7 provide the parts outside the CDR3, is KAGVTQTPRYLIKTRGQQVTLSCSPISGHRSVSWYQQTPGQGLQFLFEYFSETQRNKGNFPGRFSGRQFSNSRSEMNVSTLELGDSALYLCASSASALYEQYFGPGTRLTVT.

The rearrangement joins TRBV7-6 to TRBJ2-1, with D hard to call. The germline V and J ends were trimmed by 3 bases and 5 bases, with 11 bases remaining between them. CDR3 size: 14 residues. The germline V gene encodes CDR1 SGHVS and CDR2 FNYEAQ. The CDR3 DNA is TGTGCCAGCAGCTTCGCAGGCCCCCACAATGAGCAGTTCTTC. Translating it yields CASSFAGPHNEQFF.

This clonotype was counted a few times. V is TRBV9 and J is TRBJ1-2; D not resolved. CDR1 SGDLS and CDR2 YYNGEE come from the germline V gene. The V and J ends lost 0 bases and 6 bases respectively, with 15 bases between them. The CDR3 runs to 15 residues. Here the CDR3 reads CASSVGSRPVDGYTF. The CDR3 DNA is TGTGCCAGCAGCGTAGGTTCCCGCCCAGTCGATGGCTACACCTTC. Filled out from reference TRBV9 and TRBJ1-2, the complete variable domain reads DSGVTQTPKHLITATGQRVTLRCSPRSGDLSVYWYQQSLDQGLQFLIQYYNGEERAKGNILERFSAQQFPDLHSELNLSSLELGDSALYFCASSVGSRPVDGYTFGSGTRLTVV.

This rearrangement joins TRBV5-1 to TRBJ1-2; 10 bases line up with TRBD1. Germline trimming cut 4 bases from V and 4 bases from J; bases unmatched to any gene: 7. In germline, CDR1 is SGHRS, CDR2 YFSETQ. This CDR3 has 15 amino acids. The CDR3 DNA is TGCGCCAGCAGCACCCCGGGACAGGGGCCCTATGGCTACACCTTC. Translation: CASSTPGQGPYGYTF.

This chain connects TRBV5-1 to TRBJ1-4; a weak D match, TRBD1 (6 bases). The germline V and J ends were trimmed by 4 bases and 3 bases, with 10 bases remaining between them. Germline values: CDR1 SGHRS, CDR2 YFSETQ. The CDR3 extends over 14 amino acids. CDR3 sequence reads: CASSKQGANEKLFF. CDR3 DNA: TGCGCCAGCAGCAAACAGGGAGCTAATGAAAAACTGTTTTTT. The entire variable domain, with the rest obtained from reference TRBV5-1 and TRBJ1-4, is as follows: KAGVTQTPRYLIKTRGQQVTLSCSPISGHRSVSWYQQTPGQGLQFLFEYFSETQRNKGNFPGRFSGRQFSNSRSEMNVSTLELGDSALYLCASSKQGANEKLFFGSGTQLSVL.

This clonotype showed up just a few times. The chain has TRBV20-1 and TRBJ2-7; tentative D call: TRBD1 (6 bases). The CDR3 totals 12 residues. Germline assignment: CDR1 DFQATT and CDR2 SNEGSKA (reference sequence). With 6 bases removed from V and 7 bases from J, the gap between germline ends came to 16 bases. The CDR3 reads CSASEQGAEQYF. CDR3 sequence (DNA): TGCAGTGCGTCAGAACAGGGAGCGGAGCAGTACTTC.

The CDR3 sequence is CASSYGSLETQYF. Written as DNA, the CDR3 is TGTGCCAGCAGTTACGGGTCTCTGGAGACCCAGTACTTC. This chain uses TRBV6-5 with TRBJ2-5, with unresolved D. From germline, CDR1 is MNHEY and CDR2 SVGAGI. The CDR3 has 13 amino acids. The V end was cut by 2 bases, the J end by 5 bases, with 9 bases between.

This clonotype was observed a handful of times. The genes are TRBV20-1 and TRBJ1-5; D uncertain. Germline CDR1 and CDR2: DFQATT and SNEGSKA (reference sequence). The ends were cut back, 3 bases at V and 0 bases at J, with 12 bases in the middle. The CDR3 runs to 15 residues. This chain's CDR3 is CSASSLENSNQPQHF. The CDR3 DNA reads TGCAGTGCTAGCAGTTTGGAGAATAGCAATCAGCCCCAGCATTTT.

There are a few counts of this clonotype. This chain joins TRBV5-1 and TRBJ2-2, with 9 bases lining up with TRBD2. This CDR3 contains 18 residues. With V trimmed by 0 bases and J by 4 bases, 10 bases remained unmatched. Per germline, CDR1 SGHRS and CDR2 YFSETQ. CDR3: CASSLASSGIIGTGELFF. CDR3 DNA sequence: TGCGCCAGCAGCTTGGCCTCTAGCGGGATAATCGGCACCGGGGAGCTGTTTTTT.

The rearrangement joins TRBV3-1 to TRBJ2-7, with 7 bases identical to TRBD1. This CDR3 spans 16 amino acids. Unmatched junction bases numbered 10, after V lost 5 bases and J lost 0 bases. Per germline, CDR1 LGHDT and CDR2 YNNKEL (reference sequence). Here the CDR3 DNA reads TGTGCCAGCAGCTCCCTGAGACAGGGATACTCCTACGAGCAGTACTTC. Its protein is CASSSLRQGYSYEQYF.